This T cell receptor (beta chain) was captured in a study of blood T cell repertoires in COVID-19. Study-wide context: The study drew acute and convalescent COVID-19 samples from the United States, Italy and Spain. In each case, the material was cDNA or gDNA derived from T cells, B-cell-depleted T cells, or PBMCs.

Authors' processing steps: Scientists estimated how many nucleated cells there were by amplifying reference gene primers. Some clones are missing from TCRdb's copy, which holds only in-frame ones; the method was immunoSEQ multiplex PCR. The DNA was the basis for D and trimming; V, J and clone size are from that table. The sample consists of approximately 70,000 clones, 90% of them appearing once. With 0 bases removed from V and 0 bases from J, the gap between germline ends came to 5 bases. CDR3 length equals 14 residues. Germline V gene sequence: CDR1 MNHEY, CDR2 SVGAGI. Source material: peripheral blood. The genes are TRBV6-5 and TRBJ1-1, with D uncertain. The receptor's source is a young woman with acute or convalescent COVID-19. Here the CDR3 reads CASSYSSLNTEAFF. CDR3 nucleotide sequence: TGTGCCAGCAGTTACTCCTCCTTGAACACTGAAGCTTTCTTT.